A selection of T cell receptor beta chains follows, all from one sample in a study of beta chain features in type 1 diabetes. Profiled with immunoSEQ multiplex PCR; TCRdb holds only in-frame clones, not every one. The sample carries fewer than 900,000 clones, around a sixth recorded once. The sample comprised naive CD4+ T cells from blood. These receptors were collected from a young woman in good health. Each CDR3 is given with its conserved first and last residue. The D gene is left open where the match is weak. Where a row states a size, it is once, few, many or the class of an expanded clone; other rows omit it.

v_call	d_call	j_call	clone_size	cdr3_nt	cdr3_aa
TRBV28	NA	TRBJ2-1	few	TGTGCCAGCAGTCCTAGGCTAAACCAGTTCTTC	CASSPRLNQFF
TRBV7-2	NA	TRBJ1-3	few	TGTGCCAGCAGCTTCGGCACCTCTGGAAACACCATATATTTT	CASSFGTSGNTIYF
TRBV7-2	TRBD1	TRBJ2-1	NA	TGTGCCAGCAGCTTCGGGACAGGGGGGGACAATGAGCAGTTCTTC	CASSFGTGGDNEQFF
TRBV2	TRBD2	TRBJ2-7	NA	TGTGCCAGCGCTACTAGCGGAGACTACGAGCAGTACTTC	CASATSGDYEQYF
TRBV7-2	TRBD2	TRBJ2-7	NA	TGTGCCAGCAGCTTAGGGACTAGCGGGAGAGGCGAGCAGTACTTC	CASSLGTSGRGEQYF
TRBV2	TRBD1	TRBJ2-5	few	TGTGCCAGCAGTGAACAGGGGGAAGAGACCCAGTACTTC	CASSEQGEETQYF
TRBV10-2	TRBD2	TRBJ2-3	few	TGCGCCAGCAGCGCGGGAGGGGATACGCAGTATTTT	CASSAGGDTQYF
TRBV19	NA	TRBJ2-7	NA	TGTGCCAGTAGGGTAACAGGGCAATCGGGCTACGAGCAGTACTTC	CASRVTGQSGYEQYF
TRBV2	NA	TRBJ1-5	few	TGTGCCAGCAGTGAAGAGTCGTATGAGCCCCAGCATTTT	CASSEESYEPQHF
TRBV7-8	NA	TRBJ2-7	NA	TGTGCCAGCAGCTTAGAGGTAGACAGGATCTACGAGCAGTACTTC	CASSLEVDRIYEQYF
TRBV10-3	NA	TRBJ2-5	NA	TGTGCCATCACGGACCGGGTCTGGGGAGAGACCCAGTACTTC	CAITDRVWGETQYF
TRBV2	NA	TRBJ2-7	few	TGTGCCAGCACTCTGGGCGAGCAGTACTTC	CASTLGEQYF
TRBV2	TRBD2	TRBJ2-6	few	TGTGCCAGCGGGGGAGGGGCCTCTGGGGCCAACGTCCTGACTTTC	CASGGGASGANVLTF
TRBV21-1	NA	TRBJ2-7	NA	TGTGCCAGCAGCAAAGCGCGGGGGAACCCCTACGAGCAGTACTTC	CASSKARGNPYEQYF
TRBV7-9	NA	TRBJ2-2	NA	TGTGCCAGCAGCCTCAGACTTGACGGGGAGCTGTTTTTT	CASSLRLDGELFF
TRBV6-5	NA	TRBJ2-1	few	TGTGCCAGCAGCGCCCCGGGTAATGATGAGCAGTTCTTC	CASSAPGNDEQFF
TRBV5-4	TRBD1	TRBJ2-7	NA	TGTGCCAGCAGCCCGGACAGGGGGTCCTACGAGCAGTACTTC	CASSPDRGSYEQYF
TRBV15	NA	TRBJ2-4	few	TGTGCCACCAGCAGGACAGGAGTAGCCAAAAACATTCAGTACTTC	CATSRTGVAKNIQYF
TRBV4-3	NA	TRBJ1-4	few	TGCGCCAGCAGCCAAGAAGACACTAATGAAAAACTGTTTTTT	CASSQEDTNEKLFF
TRBV11-2	TRBD1	TRBJ2-7	NA	TGTGCCAGCAGCGATTCGACAGGGGGCTGGTACGAGCAGTACTTC	CASSDSTGGWYEQYF
TRBV4-3	TRBD2	TRBJ2-7	NA	TGCGCCAGCAGCCAAGCGGTTAGCGGGCCATGGGGCGAGCAGTACTTC	CASSQAVSGPWGEQYF
TRBV7-3	NA	TRBJ2-1	NA	TGTGCCAGCAGCCTTGACAGTAACAATGAGCAGTTCTTC	CASSLDSNNEQFF
TRBV18	NA	TRBJ2-4	few	TGTGCCAGCTCGTCCGGGGTTTTAGCCAAAAACATTCAGTACTTC	CASSSGVLAKNIQYF
TRBV29-1	NA	TRBJ2-3	NA	TGCAGCGTTGATCGGACATCGGCAGATACGCAGTATTTT	CSVDRTSADTQYF
TRBV27	NA	TRBJ2-7	NA	TGTGCCAGCAGTCGAGATATCTTCTACGAGCAGTACTTC	CASSRDIFYEQYF
TRBV7-5	NA	TRBJ2-1	NA	TGTGCCAGAAGCTCTAGACTAGCGGGAGCGTCTCAACGAAATGAGCAGTTCTTC	CARSSRLAGASQRNEQFF
TRBV9	NA	TRBJ1-2	NA	TGTGCCAGCAGCGGGACAGTGAACTATGGCTACACCTTC	CASSGTVNYGYTF
TRBV5-1	NA	TRBJ2-3	NA	TGCGCCAGCAGCTTGGGTCCCTACACAGATACGCAGTATTTT	CASSLGPYTDTQYF
TRBV27	NA	TRBJ2-6	few	TGTGCCAGCAGTCTTTGGGGGGCCAACGTCCTGACTTTC	CASSLWGANVLTF
TRBV5-1	TRBD1	TRBJ1-2	NA	TGCGCCAGCAGCTTCCCGACAGGGGGTGGCTACACCTTC	CASSFPTGGGYTF
TRBV6-6	TRBD2	TRBJ2-7	few	TGTGCCAGCAACCTAGCGGGAGGATGGGCCTCCTACGAGCAGTACTTC	CASNLAGGWASYEQYF
TRBV2	NA	TRBJ1-5	NA	TGTGCCAGCAGTGAGACAGGCCGAAATCAGCCCCAGCATTTT	CASSETGRNQPQHF
TRBV9	NA	TRBJ2-7	NA	TGTGCCAGCAGAGATGGGGCAGAGAGCTACGAGCAGTACTTC	CASRDGAESYEQYF
TRBV21-1	NA	TRBJ2-1	NA	TGTGCCAGCAGCAAAGTCGGGACCCCCTACAATGAGCAGTTCTTC	CASSKVGTPYNEQFF
TRBV2	NA	TRBJ1-2	NA	TGTGCCAGCAGTGTAGAGGAGACTAACTATGGCTACACCTTC	CASSVEETNYGYTF
TRBV27	NA	TRBJ2-2	NA	TGTGCCAGCAGAAGACTAGCCGGGGAGCTGTTTTTT	CASRRLAGELFF